This T cell receptor (beta chain) was captured by sequencing in a study of Graves' ophthalmopathy and Graves' hyperthyroidism. Study as a whole: Specimen type is peripheral blood, obtained at initial diagnosis before any treatment. Study-level points and caveats: Ophthalmopathy was separated from stable hyperthyroidism by a 13-signature model with over 85% sensitivity and about 79% specificity. Blood also carried most expanded thyroid clonotypes exceeding 0.001 frequency.

Clinicians diagnosed using symptoms, serum thyroxine, TRAb, thyroid ultrasound and orbital computed tomography. About this clonotype: Antigen specificity is unknown.

RNA transcripts were the source from which TCR beta CDR3 regions were amplified. The workflow started with a first-round RT-PCR run with HTBI primers and then moved on to a second-round multiplex PCR. TCRdb re-analysed the multiplex PCR reads in MiXCR, keeping a single row per CDR3 protein. The data hold about 210,000 distinct CDR3 sequences, with just under 30% observed a single time. This CDR3 has 13 residues. The germline V gene has CDR1 MNHEY and CDR2 SVGEGT. V was pared by 6 bases and J by 5 bases, with 11 bases between. The TCR comes from a man aged 45 to 65 with Graves' ophthalmopathy. V is TRBV6-2 or TRBV6-3 and J is TRBJ1-5, with D perhaps matching TRBD1 (5 bases). Sequences were obtained from peripheral blood. CDR3 in amino acids: CASRHDSYQPQHF. The CDR3, as DNA: TGTGCCAGCAGACACGACAGCTATCAGCCCCAGCATTTT.